This T cell receptor beta chain was observed in a study of cytotoxic CD8 clonotypes in ibrutinib-treated CLL. Study information: Sample averages reached 260,000 or so productive templates and roughly 96,000 productive rearrangements.

Genomic DNA for TCR beta libraries, approximately 2 micrograms, came from cryopreserved PBMCs. Sequencing was performed with immunoSEQ multiplex PCR; in TCRdb, only in-frame clones are kept and a portion is missing. The table shows about 85,000 clones, with around 79% occurring only once. The CDR3 contains 11 residues. V lost 6 bases and J lost 1, with 3 bases in between. Per germline, CDR1 MDHEN and CDR2 SYDVKM. The rearrangement links TRBV28 to TRBJ1-2; D is unclear. The sequence was obtained from a human donor with chronic lymphocytic leukemia. The sample in question was PBMCs, obtained after 12 months of ibrutinib treatment. The CDR3 DNA reads as TGTGCCAGCAGGGGTAACTATGGCTACACCTTC. Translated, it gives CASRGNYGYTF.